The 13 T cell receptor beta chains below all came from one sample that was sequenced in a study of CD8+ T cells in alopecia areata. This sample's treatment: oral pan-JAK inhibitor, 5-10 mg twice daily. Extraction and reverse transcription of RNA yielded cDNA as the sequencing template. Only in-frame clones appear in the TCRdb table, and some are missing; sequencing was by immunoSEQ multiplex PCR. The table lists approximately 200,000 clones, around 60% of them singletons. The specimen was CD4+ T cells sorted from blood, collected at week 4, from a patient treated with tofacitinib. These receptors were taken from a human donor with alopecia areata.

The CDR3 coding sequence is TGCGCCAGCAGCTTGGGCGGGGATCAGCCCCAGCATTTT. It codes for CASSLGGDQPQHF. This chain uses TRBV5-1 with TRBJ1-5; D uncertain. This CDR3 has 13 amino acids. Germline V gene lookup returns CDR1 SGHRS and CDR2 YFSETQ. V lost 0 bases to trimming and J lost 5 bases, with 6 bases between them.

The CDR3 protein is CSIPGGAGTEAFF. The CDR3 nucleotides read TGCAGCATCCCAGGGGGCGCGGGGACTGAAGCTTTCTTT. This chain joins TRBV29-1 and TRBJ1-1, with 8 bases identical to TRBD1. Germline assignment: CDR1 SQVTM and CDR2 ANQGSEA. Unmatched junction bases numbered 10, after V lost 8 bases and J lost 5 bases. The length of the CDR3 is 13 residues. Complete variable domain (other parts from reference TRBV29-1 and TRBJ1-1): SAVISQKPSRDICQRGTSLTIQCQVDSQVTMMFWYRQQPGQSLTLIATANQGSEATYESGFVIDKFPISRPNLTFSTLTVSNMSPEDSSIYLCSIPGGAGTEAFFGQGTRLTVV.

The gene calls are TRBV30 and TRBJ2-3, with D uncertain. Trimming pared 2 bases from V and 4 bases from J, leaving 4 bases between. The CDR3 runs 11 residues. CDR1 is GTSNPN and CDR2 is SVGIG in the germline V gene (reference sequence). The CDR3 sequence is CAWSRSDTQYF. The CDR3 bases are TGTGCCTGGAGTCGGTCAGATACGCAGTATTTT.

This clone was recorded a few times. V usage is TRBV30 and J usage is TRBJ1-6; D gene ambiguous. V was clipped by 1 base and J by 10 bases, with 8 bases between them. Germline assignment: CDR1 GTSNPN and CDR2 SVGIG (reference sequence). The CDR3 extends over 12 amino acids. The CDR3 nucleotides are TGTGCCTGGAGTGACGGAGAATCACCCCTCCACTTT. Residues: CAWSDGESPLHF.

This clone was observed a handful of times. The chain joins TRBV9 to TRBJ2-5; the D call may be TRBD1 or TRBD2 (6 bases each). Germline V lookup: CDR1 SGDLS, CDR2 YYNGEE. The CDR3 length is 15 residues. V lost 7 bases, J lost 7 bases, and 23 bases lay in between. In DNA form, the CDR3 reads TGTGCCAGCGCGCGCGAGGGGGGATCCTACGGGACCCAGTACTTC. It yields the protein CASAREGGSYGTQYF.

This clone was found a few times. The chain recombines TRBV27 with TRBJ2-1; D possibly uses TRBD1 or TRBD2 (5 bases each). The CDR3 spans 10 residues. The V gene lost 10 bases and the J gene lost 11 bases, with 12 bases spanning the gap. Germline CDR1 reads MNHEY; CDR2 reads SMNVEV (reference sequence). CDR3 bases: TGTGCCACCGTGGGGGAAAAGCAGTTCTTC. It specifies CATVGEKQFF.

In its sample, this clone was seen a few times. J is TRBJ1-1 and V is TRBV6-6, with TRBD1 matching 8 bases. Trimming at V came to 4 bases and at J to 3 bases, leaving 1 base not matched to a gene. The CDR3 runs to 13 residues. Per the germline V gene, CDR1 is MNHNY and CDR2 is SVGAGI (reference sequence). The CDR3 loop is CASSSDRDTEAFF. CDR3 coding DNA: TGTGCCAGCAGTTCGGACAGGGACACTGAAGCTTTCTTT.

The chain recombines TRBV30 with TRBJ1-1; D is perhaps TRBD1 (5 bases). CDR3 size: 11 residues. With 3 bases removed from V and 7 bases from J, the gap between germline ends came to 9 bases. The germline V gene has CDR1 GTSNPN and CDR2 SVGIG (reference sequence). CDR3 loop: CAWSQGREAFF. CDR3 sequence (DNA): TGTGCCTGGAGCCAGGGACGTGAAGCTTTCTTT.

The chain has TRBV5-1 and TRBJ2-1; maybe TRBD2 (5 bases). The germline V gene encodes CDR1 SGHRS and CDR2 YFSETQ. Trimming stripped 7 bases from V and 6 bases from J, with 20 bases between. The CDR3 extends over 15 amino acids. As DNA, the CDR3 is TGCGCCAGCGCTTCGCTGGGAGCTAACCTCAATGAGCAGTTCTTC. Translating it yields CASASLGANLNEQFF.

A word on this clone: The junction departs from the called germline gene at one end, perhaps through a read error. This rearrangement joins TRBV29-1 to TRBJ1-1; D remains unclear. The CDR3 length is 11 residues. Germline lookup yields CDR1 SQVTM and CDR2 ANQGSEA. This CDR3 reads CSVSGNAEAFF. CDR3 in DNA: TGCAGCGTCTCCGGGAACGCTGAAGCTTTCTTT. The entire variable domain, with the rest obtained from reference TRBV29-1 and TRBJ1-1, is as follows: SAVISQKPSRDICQRGTSLTIQCQVDSQVTMMFWYRQQPGQSLTLIATANQGSEATYESGFVIDKFPISRPNLTFSTLTVSNMSPEDSSIYLCSVSGNAEAFFGQGTRLTVV.

This clone appeared once. This chain links TRBV2 with TRBJ1-5; D might be TRBD1 (6 bases). V was shortened by 4 bases and J by 4 bases, with 11 bases between the two germline ends. Per germline, CDR1 SNHLY and CDR2 FYNNEI. CDR3 length: 14 amino acids. CDR3 protein: CASSANQGNQPQHF. The CDR3 region has the DNA TGTGCCAGCAGTGCGAATCAGGGGAATCAGCCCCAGCATTTT.

This chain links TRBV2 with TRBJ2-3, with TRBD2 matching 9 bases. Losses at the gene ends were 5 bases for V and 5 bases for J; bases not matched to a gene: 20. This CDR3 is built from 19 residues. Germline-derived CDR1 and CDR2 are SNHLY and FYNNEI. CDR3 sequence reads: CASSTRSQTTSGRGDTQYF. The DNA for the CDR3 is TGTGCCAGCAGTACGCGAAGTCAAACGACTAGCGGTAGAGGAGATACGCAGTATTTT.

V is TRBV5-1 and J is TRBJ2-1; TRBD2 matches at 9 bases. The CDR3 has 17 residues. V was pared by 1 base and J by 0 bases, with 5 bases of the junction left unmatched. CDR1 is SGHRS and CDR2 is YFSETQ in the germline V gene. The CDR3 DNA reads as TGCGCCAGCAGCTTGCCCCTAGCGGGGAGCTCCTACAATGAGCAGTTCTTC. This gives the protein CASSLPLAGSSYNEQFF.